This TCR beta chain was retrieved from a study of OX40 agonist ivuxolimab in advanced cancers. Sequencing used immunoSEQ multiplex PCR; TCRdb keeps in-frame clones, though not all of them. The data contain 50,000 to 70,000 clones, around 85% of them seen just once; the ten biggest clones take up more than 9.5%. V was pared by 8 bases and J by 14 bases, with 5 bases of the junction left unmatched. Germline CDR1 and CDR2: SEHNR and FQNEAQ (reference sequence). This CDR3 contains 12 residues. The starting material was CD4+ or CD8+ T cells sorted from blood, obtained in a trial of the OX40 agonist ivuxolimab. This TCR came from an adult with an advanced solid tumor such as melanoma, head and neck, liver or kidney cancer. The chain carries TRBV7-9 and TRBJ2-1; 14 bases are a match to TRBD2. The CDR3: CASWTSGGQEFF. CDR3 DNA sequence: TGTGCCAGCTGGACTAGCGGGGGGCAGGAGTTCTTC.